This T cell receptor (beta chain) emerged from a study of T-cell memory formation after mild COVID-19. Study at large: There were largely donor-specific TCR clusters.

This CDR3 comprises 15 residues. The J segment lost 6 bases and the V segment lost 0 bases, leaving 6 bases of the junction unmatched. Germline V CDR1 and CDR2: SEHNR, FQNEAQ (reference sequence). Study-level points and caveats: Later expanders leaned toward CD4+, whereas clones contracting from day 15 to 85 were balanced CD4/CD8.

TCRdb used MiXCR to reprocess the 5' RACE reads, holding one entry per CDR3 protein. This table holds some 120,000 distinct CDR3 sequences, about 6% found once. The table lists this clonotype with many counts. Its antigen is currently unknown. The specimen sequenced was PBMCs or a T cell subset sorted from them (not recorded which). The sequence was collected from an adult woman who had mild COVID-19 (a few samples of this study predate the infection). Cell type and time point are not known. The chain couples TRBV7-9 to TRBJ1-1, with 8 bases lining up with TRBD1. CDR3 protein: CASSLAGQGSSEAFF. CDR3 nucleotides: TGTGCCAGCAGCTTAGCCGGACAGGGTTCTTCTGAAGCTTTCTTT.